The 3 T cell receptor beta chains below all came from one sample that was sequenced in a study of blood T cell repertoires in COVID-19. Assay used: immunoSEQ multiplex PCR; TCRdb lists only in-frame clones, some missing. Seen here are about 80,000 clones, about 86% observed once, and the top ten hold 39%. The sequenced sample consisted of peripheral blood. The receptor source for this set is an elderly man with active or convalescent COVID-19.

In DNA, the CDR3 is TGTGCCAGCAGTCCGGGACACTACAATGAGCAGTTCTTC. This translates into CASSPGHYNEQFF. The chain recombines TRBV2 with TRBJ2-1; possible D gene TRBD1, 6 bases. Trimming cost V 5 bases and J 3 bases, with 8 bases left between them. Germline loops: CDR1 SNHLY, CDR2 FYNNEI. The CDR3 is 13 residues long.

The chain combines TRBV2 with TRBJ1-6; 8 bases map to TRBD1. The trim removed 4 bases at V and 7 bases at J, leaving 9 bases unmatched. Germline CDR1 and CDR2: SNHLY and FYNNEI. This CDR3 is 16 amino acids long. The CDR3 bases are TGTGCCAGCAGTGCAAGACAGGGGCAGAACAATTCACCCCTCCACTTT. Its protein product is CASSARQGQNNSPLHF.

The chain carries TRBV7-2 and TRBJ2-3; a possible D gene is TRBD2 (5 bases). Per the germline V gene, CDR1 is SGHTA and CDR2 is FQGNSA. This CDR3 region has 14 residues. V was trimmed by 7 bases and J by 1 base, leaving 12 bases between them. CDR3 sequence: CASISGRGTDTQYF. In nucleotides, the CDR3 is TGTGCCAGCATTTCGGGAAGGGGCACAGATACGCAGTATTTT.